This is a list of T cell receptor beta chains from one sample in a study of glioma-infiltrating T cells. TCRdb re-called the multiplex PCR reads with MiXCR, one entry per CDR3 protein. The table lists over 80,000 distinct CDR3 sequences, 35% to 45% of them singletons, with 35% to 40% in the top ten. The sequenced sample consisted of glioma tissue, nonneoplastic brain tissue, or PBMCs (not recorded which). The source of these receptors is a human donor with low-grade glioma or glioblastoma, undergoing nonglioma brain surgery, or in good health (not recorded which). The CDR3 runs from the conserved cysteine through the conserved F or W. The order of the fields is D gene, clone size, J gene, V gene, CDR3 DNA, CDR3 protein. The D gene is left open where the match is weak. Size is omitted from some rows. Given values are once, few, many or a class for expanded clones.

>.|.|TRBJ1-2|TRBV28
TGTGCCAGCGACGCAGAGCCCTCTAACTATGGCTACACCTTC
CASDAEPSNYGYTF
>.|.|TRBJ2-5|TRBV5-4
TGTGCCAGCAGCTTGGCCGGGGCACTCGGAGTCCAGTACTTC
CASSLAGALGVQYF
>.|many|TRBJ1-3|TRBV5-1
TGCGCCAGCAGCTTGGAGGCCAGCTCTGGAAACACCATATATTTT
CASSLEASSGNTIYF
>TRBD1|.|TRBJ2-1|TRBV2
TGTGCCAGCCGACAGGGGTCCCATGAGCAGTTCTTC
CASRQGSHEQFF
>.|many|TRBJ1-2|TRBV2
TGTGCCAGCAGCCTACAGCCTTTCTATGGCTACACCTTC
CASSLQPFYGYTF
>.|many|TRBJ2-3|TRBV27
TGTGCCAGCAGTTTAATGGGCGGCACAGATACGCAGTATTTT
CASSLMGGTDTQYF
>TRBD2|many|TRBJ2-3|TRBV5-1
TGCGCCAGCAGCTTCGGGAGGTCAACCACAGATACGCAGTATTTT
CASSFGRSTTDTQYF
>.|.|TRBJ2-1|TRBV27
TGTGCCAGCAGTAAATCATCGGGCCTTCCCGAGGGTGAGCAGTTCTTC
CASSKSSGLPEGEQFF
>.|.|TRBJ2-5|TRBV12-3/TRBV12-4
TGTGCCAGCGGTTTAATGGGGGAGGAGACCCAGTACTTC
CASGLMGEETQYF
>TRBD1|once|TRBJ2-5|TRBV12-3/TRBV12-4
TGTGCCAGCAGTTTCTCGGGACAGGGGAATTGGAAGACCCGGTACTTC
CASSFSGQGNWKTRYF
>.|.|TRBJ2-7|TRBV4-1
TGCGCCAGCAGCCAAGTGGGGACCGGACACAACGAGCAGTACTTC
CASSQVGTGHNEQYF
>TRBD1|many|TRBJ2-3|TRBV19
TGTGCCAGCCGGGACAGGTTGACAGATACGCAGTATTTT
CASRDRLTDTQYF
>.|many|TRBJ1-2|TRBV27
TGTGCCAGCAGCCCGACCTTTTGGGGAGATTATGGCTACACCTTC
CASSPTFWGDYGYTF
>.|.|TRBJ1-1|TRBV18
TGTGCCCGCTCACCTTCCCAGAACACTGAAGCTTTCTTT
CARSPSQNTEAFF
>.|.|TRBJ2-3|TRBV27
TGTGCCAGCAGTCCCCGCAACACAGATACGTTT
CASSPRNTDTF
>TRBD2|many|TRBJ2-1|TRBV4-1
TGCGCCAGCAGCCAAGATGTGGCTAGCGGGAGAGATAGGGGTCCGTTCTTC
CASSQDVASGRDRGPFF
>.|.|TRBJ2-1|TRBV15
TGTGCCACCCAAAAGGGAGACTCCTACAATGAGCAGTTCTTC
CATQKGDSYNEQFF
>.|.|TRBJ1-4|TRBV29-1
TGCAGCGGCAAGCTTCAGGGTCGGAATGAAAAACTGTTTTTT
CSGKLQGRNEKLFF
>.|.|TRBJ2-5|TRBV28
TGTGCCAGCAGTTTGGAGGGGACCGGGAGAGAGACCCAGTACTTC
CASSLEGTGRETQYF
>.|many|TRBJ2-1|TRBV18
TGTGCCAGCTCACAAAACAGGGACTACAATGAGCAGTTCTTC
CASSQNRDYNEQFF
>.|.|TRBJ2-2|TRBV6-1
TGTGCAAGCGGTGAAACGGGGCGAGGAACCGGGGAGCTGTTTTTT
CASGETGRGTGELFF
>TRBD1|.|TRBJ2-7|TRBV10-3
TGTGCCACCAGTGAGTCGATCGTAGGGGGCGCCTCCTACGAGCAGTACTTC
CATSESIVGGASYEQYF
>.|.|TRBJ2-4|TRBV3-1
TGTGCCAGCAGCCAAGAGGTACTAGCTAAAAACATTCAGTGCTTC
CASSQEVLAKNIQCF
>TRBD1|.|TRBJ1-5|TRBV6-6
TGTGCGTCCGGGACAGCTAGCGATCAGCCCCAGCATTTT
CASGTASDQPQHF
>.|many|TRBJ1-1|TRBV5-1
TGCGCCAGCAGCACCGGGGGAAACACTGAAGCTTTCTTT
CASSTGGNTEAFF
>TRBD1|many|TRBJ1-1|TRBV12-3/TRBV12-4
TGTGCCAGCAGGCCGATACAGGGGGCGCTGGCTTTCTTT
CASRPIQGALAFF
>.|.|TRBJ2-2|TRBV10-1
TGCGCCAGCAGTAAGGGAGATACCTGGGAGCTGTTTTTT
CASSKGDTWELFF
>.|many|TRBJ2-2|TRBV27
TGTGCCAGTAGACTCCGAAGGGGGGCGAGCCCACTGCGGGAGCTGTTTTTT
CASRLRRGASPLRELFF
>.|many|TRBJ2-1|TRBV7-3
TGTGCCAGCAGCTTAATTTTCGGCAATGAGCAGTTCTTC
CASSLIFGNEQFF
>TRBD1|many|TRBJ1-6|TRBV25-1
TGTGCCAGCAGTGGACAGGGGTTATATTCACCCCTCCACTTT
CASSGQGLYSPLHF
>.|.|TRBJ2-1|TRBV3-1
TGTGCCAGCAGCCCTGAGGTGGGCCCGGGACTGCAGTTCTTC
CASSPEVGPGLQFF
>.|many|TRBJ1-2|TRBV6-1
TGTGCCAGCACATACGGAATCTCGCACGGCTACACCTTC
CASTYGISHGYTF
>.|many|TRBJ2-7|TRBV20-1
TGCAGTGCTAGTGGGCGTAGGGATCTAGACGAGCAGTACTTC
CSASGRRDLDEQYF
>TRBD2|many|TRBJ2-1|TRBV19
TGTGCCAGGAACTTGGGGACTAGCGGGGGGAGTCCCAATGAGCAGTTCTTC
CARNLGTSGGSPNEQFF
>TRBD1|.|TRBJ1-1|TRBV6-4
TGTGCCTGCAGTGCTCCTGGGACAGGGGCTAGTATAGCTTTCTTT
CACSAPGTGASIAFF
>TRBD1|few|TRBJ2-7|TRBV5-1
TGCGCCAGCAGCTGGTCCCAGGACAGGGCAAGTTACGAGCAGTACTTC
CASSWSQDRASYEQYF
>TRBD2|many|TRBJ2-1|TRBV10-3
TGTGCCATCAGTGATAGCGGGAGGTTCTACAATGAGCAGTTCTTC
CAISDSGRFYNEQFF
>.|.|TRBJ1-1|TRBV19
TGTTCCAGTGGTCTAATCATGGTCACTGAAGCTTTCTTT
CSSGLIMVTEAFF
>TRBD2|.|TRBJ2-7|TRBV6-2/TRBV6-3
TGTGCCAGCCTTACTAGCGGGAGGGCCTACGAGCAGTACTTC
CASLTSGRAYEQYF
>.|many|TRBJ2-3|TRBV7-3
TGTGCCAGCAGCTCCCTTGGAGGTCGGGACACAGATACGCAGTATTTT
CASSSLGGRDTDTQYF
>.|.|TRBJ1-2|TRBV25-1
TGTGCCAGCAGTGAATTTAGGACGGACTATTGTTACACCTTC
CASSEFRTDYCYTF
>.|many|TRBJ2-1|TRBV28
TGTGCCAGCAATAGAGAGGGGTTCGACAATGAGCAGTTCTTC
CASNREGFDNEQFF
>.|many|TRBJ2-7|TRBV4-3
TGCGCCAGCAGCCAAGAGTGGCAGCGGTCCTACGAGCAGTACTTC
CASSQEWQRSYEQYF
>.|once|TRBJ1-1|TRBV10-3
TGTGCCGTCAGTGACTCAAAATACGAGCAGTACTTT
CAVSDSKYEQYF
>TRBD1|many|TRBJ1-2|TRBV7-3
TGTGCCAGCAGCCCTCAGACCGGGACAGGGGTCTACACCTTC
CASSPQTGTGVYTF
>TRBD2|many|TRBJ2-7|TRBV12-3/TRBV12-4
TGTGCCAGCAGTTTAGCGGGCGGGAGGGTCGAGCAGTACTTC
CASSLAGGRVEQYF
>.|.|TRBJ2-2|TRBV7-8
TGTGCCAGCAGCTCAGCTACAGGAGAGGACAACGGGGAGCTGTTTTTT
CASSSATGEDNGELFF
>.|.|TRBJ1-1|TRBV10-3
TGTACCATCAGTTGGTCAACAGGAGGCACTGAAGCTTTCTTT
CTISWSTGGTEAFF
>TRBD1|once|TRBJ2-3|TRBV7-2
TGTGACGGCAGCTTAACAGGGGGCTCCTTGGATACGCAGTATTTT
CDGSLTGGSLDTQYF
>TRBD2|many|TRBJ2-1|TRBV4-3
TGCGCCAGCAGCCAAGCCCCGGGACTAGCGGGCTTTAGTGAGCAGTTCTTC
CASSQAPGLAGFSEQFF
>.|many|TRBJ2-4|TRBV12-3/TRBV12-4
TGTGCCAGCAGTTTATTTGCCAGGACACACAAAAACATTCAGTACTTC
CASSLFARTHKNIQYF
>TRBD2|few|TRBJ2-1|TRBV5-1
TGCGCCAGCAGCTTGCGGACTAGCGGGAGGGGGAATGAGCAGTTCTTC
CASSLRTSGRGNEQFF
>TRBD1|many|TRBJ2-1|TRBV7-9
TGTGCCAGCAGCCAAGGGACAGGGGAAGTCGTCTCCTACAATGAGCAGTTCTTC
CASSQGTGEVVSYNEQFF
>TRBD1|many|TRBJ1-2|TRBV12-3/TRBV12-4
TGTGCCAGCAGGGCCCCGGGACAGGGAGAGTATGGCTACACCTTC
CASRAPGQGEYGYTF